The clone carrying this T cell receptor beta chain was seen a single time. Germline V gene lookup returns CDR1 SGHAT and CDR2 FQNNGV. The CDR3 covers 15 residues. It was with a sample-barcoded 5' primer and a J-beta primer mix that a second PCR of roughly 7 to 12 cycles was run. TCRdb processed the 5' RACE reads anew with MiXCR; each CDR3 protein has one entry. The sample lists roughly 1.6 million distinct CDR3 sequences, approximately 32% occurring once. This specimen comes from a study of blood T cells in healthy people across ages. The sequence was obtained from a woman aged 30 to 39 in good health. The rearrangement joins TRBV11-2 to TRBJ2-5, with unresolved D. Gene TRBJ2-1 matches the end of the DNA better, so the J call may be wrong. Source material: blood. This CDR3 reads CASSLALTYQETQFF. The CDR3 DNA reads as TGTGCCAGCAGCTTAGCTCTGACGTACCAAGAGACCCAGTTCTTC.